This TCR beta chain was recovered during a study of long-term antiretroviral therapy in people with HIV. Findings and limits, study-wide: Despite increasing after ART, diversity remained lower than that of transplant donor controls.

A v3.0 immunoSEQ assay was performed at survey level. Sequenced by immunoSEQ multiplex PCR; TCRdb stores in-frame clones only, minus some. The profile covers about 20,000 clones, with 75% to 95% appearing a single time and about 9.2% taken by the ten largest. With regard to this clone: Its antigen is not known.

Every participant gave one or more pre-ART and two or more post-ART PBMC samples. None of the participants with HIV were treated outside the United States. Each specimen consisted of about 1-11 million cryopreserved PBMC prior to extraction of DNA. V gave up 3 bases and J gave up 0 bases, with 14 bases separating them. The CDR3 covers 16 residues. Germline V gene sequence: CDR1 LNHDA, CDR2 SQIVND (reference sequence). V is TRBV19 and J is TRBJ1-2; D ambiguous. The sample here was unsorted PBMCs, taken about 4.5 years before starting antiretroviral therapy. The receptor comes from a woman aged 30 to 39 with HIV. In DNA form, the CDR3 reads TGTGCCAGTAGTATGGTCGAAGCCGGAGCTAACTATGGCTACACCTTC. As protein: CASSMVEAGANYGYTF.